The following is a TCR beta chain sequence with its context. Its antigen remains unknown. Through 5' RACE with UMI labels, the TRB cDNA libraries were prepared. TCRdb reprocessed the 5' RACE reads; each CDR3 protein has one entry and no DNA is given. This listing includes approximately 88,000 distinct CDR3 sequences. The CDR3 sequence is 14 residues long. Germline assignment: CDR1 LGHNA and CDR2 YSLEER. This sample was taken from a study of CXCR3-negative and CXCR3-positive naive CD8 T cells. The study, taken as a whole, reports: Relative to CXCR3-negative naive cells, CXCR3-positive naive cells had more hydrophobic TRB CDR3s. Naive subsets expressed similar surface CD5; TRB CDR3 features served to infer TCR strength. Memory CD8+ cells had much lower diversity, and both naive subsets had comparably high diversity.

The chain links TRBV4-3 to TRBJ2-7; the TRBD2 assignment by TCRdb is unverifiable without DNA. This sequence was found in a human donor in good health. Some clones in this sample may be carry-over from other donors' samples. The source material was naive CXCR3+ CD8+ T cells from blood. The subset denotes: CD45RO-CCR7+CD27+CD95- naive CD8+ T cells expressing CXCR3 (TNR3+). The CDR3 protein is CASSPSPTGYEQYF.